A single sample gave rise to the 27 T cell receptor beta chains below, sequenced in a study of T cell responses to AZD1222 COVID-19 vaccine. Data came from immunoSEQ multiplex PCR; TCRdb stores just in-frame clones and leaves some out. Among 65,000 to 80,000 clones, over 85% were seen once, and the ten largest hold 4.2%. The source was peripheral blood, collected on day 0 of AZD1222 vaccination. These receptors were obtained from an adult in good health.

This chain joins TRBV28 and TRBJ2-4, with 7 bases that match TRBD1. There are 14 residues in the CDR3. Germline V gene lookup returns CDR1 MDHEN and CDR2 SYDVKM. The J segment lost 8 bases and the V segment lost 5 bases, leaving 9 bases of the junction unmatched. CDR3 loop: CASSRDRVWDIQYF. The CDR3 bases are TGTGCCAGCAGTCGCGACAGGGTATGGGACATTCAGTACTTC.

This chain uses TRBV3-1 (or the pseudogene TRBV3-2) with TRBJ1-2; D remains ambiguous. CDR1 LGHDT and CDR2 YNNKEL come from the germline V gene (reference sequence). CDR3 length: 14 amino acids. Trimming shortened V by 0 bases and J by 5 bases, and 10 bases separated the two germline ends. This CDR3 reads CASSQDTHGYGYTF. As DNA, the CDR3 is TGTGCCAGCAGCCAAGATACACACGGGTATGGCTACACCTTC.

The chain carries TRBV6-4 and TRBJ2-3; D remains unclear. V lost 6 bases to trimming and J lost 0 bases, with 10 bases between them. The CDR3 is 14 amino acids. CDR1 is MRHNA and CDR2 is SNTAGT in the germline V gene. The CDR3 protein is CASSPEGSTDTQYF. The DNA of the CDR3 is TGTGCCAGCAGCCCCGAAGGAAGCACAGATACGCAGTATTTT.

The V and J genes are TRBV12-3 or TRBV12-4 and TRBJ1-1; D gene uncertain. Trimming removed 4 bases at V and 8 bases at J, with 8 bases between. The CDR3 loop spans 11 amino acids. The CDR3 sequence: CASSWDLEAFF. The CDR3 region has the DNA TGTGCCAGCAGTTGGGATTTAGAAGCTTTCTTT.

This rearrangement joins TRBV24-1 to TRBJ2-2; the D is unclear. The CDR3 covers 14 residues. In germline, CDR1 is KGHDR, CDR2 SFDVKD. Trimming took 5 bases from V and 0 from J, leaving 6 bases between them. For the CDR3, the DNA is TGTGCCACCAGTGGTCTTTCGAACACCGGGGAGCTGTTTTTT. This codes for CATSGLSNTGELFF.

V usage is TRBV9 and J usage is TRBJ2-1, with TRBD1 identical over 7 bases. The CDR3 has 15 amino acids. Germline loops: CDR1 SGDLS, CDR2 YYNGEE. V trimming: 3 bases; J trimming: 4 bases; junction bases outside the gene matches: 7. The CDR3 region has the DNA TGTGCCAGCAGCGCTGACAGGGCCGTATACAATGAGCAGTTCTTC. Its translation is CASSADRAVYNEQFF.

J is TRBJ2-7 and V is TRBV29-1; D is tentatively TRBD1 or TRBD2 (6 bases each). The CDR3 is made up of 14 amino acids. Trimming pared 0 bases from V and 6 bases from J, leaving 15 bases between. The germline V gene encodes CDR1 SQVTM and CDR2 ANQGSEA. The CDR3 coding sequence is TGCAGCGTTGAAGATCCGGCACAGGGAGGCGAGCAGTACTTC. This translates into CSVEDPAQGGEQYF.

This chain uses TRBV4-3 with TRBJ2-2; D is perhaps TRBD1 or TRBD2 (5 bases each). V was cut by 3 bases and J by 4 bases, with 18 bases left in between. The CDR3 extends over 17 amino acids. Germline V lookup: CDR1 LGHNA, CDR2 YSLEER. This CDR3 reads CASSHADRDPGTGELFF. In nucleotides, the CDR3 is TGCGCCAGCAGCCACGCCGACCGGGACCCGGGCACCGGGGAGCTGTTTTTT.

V and J are TRBV6-5 and TRBJ1-5, with TRBD1 matching 8 bases. The length of the CDR3 is 14 residues. Germline-derived CDR1 and CDR2 are MNHEY and SVGAGI. J was trimmed by 6 bases and V by 7 bases; bases with no gene match: 8. The CDR3 DNA sequence: TGTGCCAGCACCTATGGACAGGGTGGTCAGCCCCAGCATTTT. This gives the protein CASTYGQGGQPQHF.

The V gene is TRBV2, the J gene TRBJ2-7, with unresolved D. Deletions cut 6 bases from V and 1 base from J, with 10 bases between. The germline gives CDR1 SNHLY, CDR2 FYNNEI. The CDR3 extends over 13 amino acids. CDR3 DNA: TGTGCCAGCAGGGGAATCGGGTCCTACGAGCAGTACTTC. As protein: CASRGIGSYEQYF.

The chain couples TRBV11-3 to TRBJ1-4; TRBD1 is a possible D gene (5 bases). Germline V gives CDR1 SGHNT, CDR2 YENEEA. V gave up 4 bases and J gave up 5 bases, with 23 bases separating them. CDR3 length: 18 residues. The DNA for the CDR3 is TGTGCCAGCAGCTCCCTTAAGGGGACCCTCCGGGGAAATGAAAAACTGTTTTTT. It yields the protein CASSSLKGTLRGNEKLFF.

The chain has TRBV5-4 and TRBJ2-7; D not certain. The CDR3 is 15 amino acids. The germline V gene encodes CDR1 SGHNT and CDR2 YYREEE (reference sequence). V was cut by 4 bases and J by 3 bases, with 17 bases left in between. This chain's CDR3 is CASSPGSQDHYEQYF. The CDR3 nucleotides read TGTGCCAGCAGCCCAGGAAGCCAGGACCACTACGAGCAGTACTTC.

This clone has a handful of counts. This sequence joins TRBV7-2 and TRBJ1-2; D is undetermined. V was clipped by 0 bases and J by 0 bases, with 5 bases between them. This CDR3 is built from 14 residues. Germline values: CDR1 SGHTA, CDR2 FQGNSA. The CDR3 DNA is TGTGCCAGCAGCTTAGCGTGGGCTAACTATGGCTACACCTTC. Amino acid sequence: CASSLAWANYGYTF.

The chain employs TRBV3-1 (or the pseudogene TRBV3-2) and TRBJ2-1; 8 bases fit TRBD2. CDR1 LGHDT and CDR2 YNNKEL come from the germline V gene (reference sequence). The V segment lost 2 bases and the J segment 4 bases; nucleotides outside the gene matches: 7. CDR3 length: 16 amino acids. The DNA for the CDR3 is TGTGCCAGCAGCCAAATAGCGGGGAGTAGTTACAATGAGCAGTTCTTC. Amino acids: CASSQIAGSSYNEQFF.

On this clone itself: Other nucleotide sequences from this sample produce the same CDR3. This chain joins TRBV5-1 and TRBJ1-2; no clear D gene. Looked up from germline, CDR1 is SGHRS and CDR2 is YFSETQ. The CDR3 contains 13 residues. The V end lost 1 base, the J end lost 2 bases, and 6 bases lay between the germline ends. The CDR3 DNA sequence: TGCGCCAGCAGCTTGAGTGGGAACTATGGCTACACCTTC. The encoded protein is CASSLSGNYGYTF.

J is TRBJ1-3 and V is TRBV29-1, with unresolved D. The CDR3 sequence is 14 residues long. Trimming removed 3 bases from V and 0 bases from J, with 9 bases in between. The germline gives CDR1 SQVTM, CDR2 ANQGSEA. The CDR3 DNA is TGCAGCGTTGATTGGTCGGGCTCTGGAAACACCATATATTTT. This gives the protein CSVDWSGSGNTIYF.

The chain is built from TRBV7-2 and TRBJ1-1; no definite D call. The CDR3 covers 13 residues. V lost 2 bases and J lost 5, with 9 bases in between. CDR1 is SGHTA, CDR2 FQGNSA, per germline. CDR3 sequence reads: CASSLSSETEAFF. Here the CDR3 DNA reads TGTGCCAGCAGCTTAAGTAGTGAAACTGAAGCTTTCTTT.

The genes are TRBV14 and TRBJ2-5, with D possibly being TRBD1 (6 bases). Trimming removed 4 bases at V and 0 bases at J, with 12 bases between. The CDR3 is 15 residues long. Germline-derived CDR1 and CDR2 are SGHDN and FVKESK. The CDR3 region has the DNA TGTGCCAGCAGCCTGGGACAACCAAACCAAGAGACCCAGTACTTC. Its protein product is CASSLGQPNQETQYF.

This clone has just one count. The J gene is TRBJ2-4, the V gene TRBV6-4, with D uncertain. Germline V gene data show CDR1 as MRHNA and CDR2 as SNTAGT. This CDR3 spans 15 amino acids. Trimming cost V 2 bases and J 6 bases, with 14 bases left between them. For the CDR3, the DNA is TGTGCCAGCAGTGACGATCAGCCACTACGAAACATTCAGTACTTC. It yields the protein CASSDDQPLRNIQYF.

The gene calls are TRBV7-7 and TRBJ2-5, with TRBD2 matching over 10 bases. Germline-derived CDR1 and CDR2 are SSHAT and FNYEAQ (reference sequence). With V trimmed by 1 base and J by 5 bases, 13 bases remained unmatched. The CDR3 loop spans 18 amino acids. The CDR3 nucleotides read TGTGCCAGCAGCTTAGGGGGGTCTAGCGGGAGCCCCGGGGAGACCCAGTACTTC. Residues: CASSLGGSSGSPGETQYF.

This clone turned up a few times. The identical CDR3 is also encoded by other nucleotide sequences in the sample. This sequence joins TRBV7-8 and TRBJ2-7, with TRBD2 matching over 8 bases. Germline V CDR1 and CDR2: SGHVS, FQNEAQ. The CDR3 has 16 amino acids. V dropped 5 bases and J dropped 3; count of bases not matched to a gene: 12. CDR3 amino acids: CASSRASGTSVYEQYF. DNA of the CDR3: TGTGCCAGCAGCAGAGCCTCCGGGACTAGTGTCTACGAGCAGTACTTC.

This clone was found once. The chain couples TRBV5-4 to TRBJ1-2, with TRBD1 matching 8 bases. The CDR3 is made up of 16 amino acids. V dropped 2 bases and J dropped 2; count of bases not matched to a gene: 8. CDR1 SGHNT and CDR2 YYREEE come from the germline V gene (reference sequence). CDR3 DNA: TGTGCCAGCAGCTTCCCCAGGGGGCATCGAAACTATGGCTACACCTTC. Translated, it gives CASSFPRGHRNYGYTF. Looking up the rest from reference TRBV5-4 and TRBJ1-2 gives the full variable domain: ETGVTQSPTHLIKTRGQQVTLRCSSQSGHNTVSWYQQALGQGPQFIFQYYREEENGRGNFPPRFSGLQFPNYSSELNVNALELDDSALYLCASSFPRGHRNYGYTFGSGTRLTVV.

The chain carries TRBV18 and TRBJ2-7; a weak D match, TRBD2 (7 bases). The V gene lost 3 bases and the J gene lost 2 bases, with 17 bases spanning the gap. Germline assignment: CDR1 KGHSH and CDR2 LQKENI. This CDR3 has 16 residues. This CDR3 reads CASSPLVGRGPYEQYF. The CDR3 region has the DNA TGTGCCAGCTCACCGCTTGTCGGGCGGGGGCCCTACGAGCAGTACTTC. The whole variable domain, filled in from reference TRBV18 and TRBJ2-7, reads NAGVMQNPRHLVRRRGQEARLRCSPMKGHSHVYWYRQLPEEGLKFMVYLQKENIIDESGMPKERFSAEFPKEGPSILRIQQVVRGDSAAYFCASSPLVGRGPYEQYFGPGTRLTVT.

The chain has TRBV9 and TRBJ1-3, with 11 bases fitting TRBD1. The CDR3 covers 15 residues. V trimming: 5 bases; J trimming: 0 bases; junction bases outside the gene matches: 1. CDR1 and CDR2 (germline): SGDLS, YYNGEE. The CDR3 region is CASRGTGGSGNTIYF. In DNA, the CDR3 is TGTGCCAGCAGAGGGACAGGGGGCTCTGGAAACACCATATATTTT.

The chain couples TRBV7-8 to TRBJ2-3, with D possibly TRBD2 on 5 matching bases. Deletions cut 5 bases from V and 2 bases from J, with 14 bases between. Germline V CDR1 and CDR2: SGHVS, FQNEAQ. The CDR3 extends over 15 amino acids. The CDR3 loop is CASSPVRVDTDTQYF. CDR3 coding DNA: TGTGCCAGCAGCCCCGTGAGGGTCGACACAGATACGCAGTATTTT.

V usage is TRBV7-9 and J usage is TRBJ1-3; 8 bases are a match to TRBD1. CDR1 and CDR2 (germline): SEHNR, FQNEAQ (reference sequence). The length of the CDR3 is 15 residues. The junction had 11 bases not matched to a gene; V was cut back by 5 bases and J by 8 bases. Here the CDR3 reads CASSPWTGMFDTIYF. The DNA for the CDR3 is TGTGCCAGCAGCCCGTGGACAGGGATGTTCGACACCATATATTTT.

The chain is built from TRBV27 and TRBJ2-7, with D unresolved. V lost 3 bases, J lost 2 bases, and 8 bases lay in between. The CDR3 covers 13 residues. Germline V gives CDR1 MNHEY, CDR2 SMNVEV (reference sequence). CDR3 protein: CASSLGQTYEQYF. CDR3 DNA: TGTGCCAGCAGTTTGGGTCAGACCTACGAGCAGTACTTC.